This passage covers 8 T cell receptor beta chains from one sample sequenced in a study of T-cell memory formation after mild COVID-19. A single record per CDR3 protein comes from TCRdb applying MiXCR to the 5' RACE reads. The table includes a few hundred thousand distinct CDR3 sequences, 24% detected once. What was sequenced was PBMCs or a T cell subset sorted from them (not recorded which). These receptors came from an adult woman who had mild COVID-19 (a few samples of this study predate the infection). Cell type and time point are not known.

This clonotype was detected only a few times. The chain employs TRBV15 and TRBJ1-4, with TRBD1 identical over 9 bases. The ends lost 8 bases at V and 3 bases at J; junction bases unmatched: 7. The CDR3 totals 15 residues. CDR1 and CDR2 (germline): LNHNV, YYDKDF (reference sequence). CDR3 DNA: TGTGCCACCCAGGACAGGGGCCTATCTAATGAAAAACTGTTTTTT. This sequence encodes CATQDRGLSNEKLFF.

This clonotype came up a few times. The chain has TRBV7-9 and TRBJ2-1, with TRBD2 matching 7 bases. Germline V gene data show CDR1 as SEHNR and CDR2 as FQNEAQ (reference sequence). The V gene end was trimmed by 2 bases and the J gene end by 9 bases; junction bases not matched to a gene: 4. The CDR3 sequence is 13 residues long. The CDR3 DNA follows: TGTGCCAGCAGCTTACGTGCGGGGGTTGAGCAGTTCTTC. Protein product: CASSLRAGVEQFF.

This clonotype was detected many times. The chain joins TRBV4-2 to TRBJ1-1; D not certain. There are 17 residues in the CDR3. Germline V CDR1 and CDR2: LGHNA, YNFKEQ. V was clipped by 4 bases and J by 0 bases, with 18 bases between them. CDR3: CASSPLRRSGMNTEAFF. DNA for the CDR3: TGTGCCAGCAGCCCCCTTCGTCGAAGCGGTATGAACACTGAAGCTTTCTTT.

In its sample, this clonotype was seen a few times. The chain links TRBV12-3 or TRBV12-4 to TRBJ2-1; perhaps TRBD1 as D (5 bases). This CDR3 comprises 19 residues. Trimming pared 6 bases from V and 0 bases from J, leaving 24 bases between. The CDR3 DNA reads TGTGCCAGCAGCCCCAGGGTGAGATCTTCCCGGCACTCCTACAATGAGCAGTTCTTC. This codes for CASSPRVRSSRHSYNEQFF.

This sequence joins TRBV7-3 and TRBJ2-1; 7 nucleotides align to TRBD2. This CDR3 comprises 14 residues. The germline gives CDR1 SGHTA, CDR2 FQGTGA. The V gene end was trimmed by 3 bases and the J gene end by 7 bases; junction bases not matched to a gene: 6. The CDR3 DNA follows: TGTGCCAGCAGCTTCCGAGGGGAGGGTAATGAGCAGTTCTTC. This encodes CASSFRGEGNEQFF.

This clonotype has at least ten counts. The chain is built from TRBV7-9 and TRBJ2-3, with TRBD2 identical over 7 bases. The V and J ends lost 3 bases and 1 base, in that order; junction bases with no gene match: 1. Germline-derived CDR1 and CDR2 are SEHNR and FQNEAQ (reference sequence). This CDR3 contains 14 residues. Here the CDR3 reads CASSFAGGTDTQYF. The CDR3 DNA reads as TGTGCCAGCAGCTTCGCGGGGGGCACAGATACGCAGTATTTT.

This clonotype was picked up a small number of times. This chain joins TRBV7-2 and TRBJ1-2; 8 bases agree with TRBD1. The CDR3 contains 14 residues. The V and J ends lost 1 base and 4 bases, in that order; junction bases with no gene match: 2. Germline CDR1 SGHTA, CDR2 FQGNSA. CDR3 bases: TGTGCCAGCAGCTTAGGGACAGGGTCCTATGGCTACACCTTC. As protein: CASSLGTGSYGYTF.

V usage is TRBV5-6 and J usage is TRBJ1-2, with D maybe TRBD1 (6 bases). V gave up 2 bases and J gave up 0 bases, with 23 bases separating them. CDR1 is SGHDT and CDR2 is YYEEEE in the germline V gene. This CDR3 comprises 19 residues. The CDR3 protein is CASSLIDLRTANANYGYTF. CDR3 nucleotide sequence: TGTGCCAGCAGCTTAATTGACCTAAGGACAGCCAACGCTAACTATGGCTACACCTTC.